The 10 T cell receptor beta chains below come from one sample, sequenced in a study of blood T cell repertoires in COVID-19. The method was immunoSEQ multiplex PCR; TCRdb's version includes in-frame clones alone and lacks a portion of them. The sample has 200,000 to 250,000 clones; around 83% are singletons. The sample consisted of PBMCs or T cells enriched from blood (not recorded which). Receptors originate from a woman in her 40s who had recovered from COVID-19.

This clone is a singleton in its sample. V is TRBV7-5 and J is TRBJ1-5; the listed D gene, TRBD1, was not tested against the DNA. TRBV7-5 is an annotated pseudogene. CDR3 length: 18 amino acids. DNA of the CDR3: TGTGTCAGAAGCTTAGCGCGGACAGGCCCTTATAGCAATCAGCCCCAGCATTTT. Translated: CVRSLARTGPYSNQPQHF.

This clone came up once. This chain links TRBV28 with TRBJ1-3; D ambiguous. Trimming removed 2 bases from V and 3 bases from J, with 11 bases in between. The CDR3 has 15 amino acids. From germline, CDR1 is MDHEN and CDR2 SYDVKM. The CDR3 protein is CASSLTGRVGNTIYF. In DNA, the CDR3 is TGTGCCAGCAGTTTAACCGGGAGGGTTGGAAACACCATATATTTT.

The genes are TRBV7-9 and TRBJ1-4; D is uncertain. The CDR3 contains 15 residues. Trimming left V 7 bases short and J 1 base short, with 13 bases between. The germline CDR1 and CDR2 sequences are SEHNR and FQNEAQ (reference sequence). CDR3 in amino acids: CASNAEDKTNEKLFF. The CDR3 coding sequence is TGTGCCAGCAACGCGGAGGATAAAACTAATGAAAAACTGTTTTTT. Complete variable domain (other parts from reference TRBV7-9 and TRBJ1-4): DTGVSQNPRHKITKRGQNVTFRCDPISEHNRLYWYRQTLGQGPEFLTYFQNEAQLEKSRLLSDRFSAERPKGSFSTLEIQRTEQGDSAMYLCASNAEDKTNEKLFFGSGTQLSVL.

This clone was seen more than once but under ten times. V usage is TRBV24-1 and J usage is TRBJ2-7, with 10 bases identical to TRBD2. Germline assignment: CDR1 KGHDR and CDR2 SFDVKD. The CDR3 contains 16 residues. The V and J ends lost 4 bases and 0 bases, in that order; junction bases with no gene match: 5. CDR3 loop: CATSDSAGGFSYEQYF. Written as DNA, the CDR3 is TGTGCCACCAGTGACTCAGCGGGAGGGTTCTCCTACGAGCAGTACTTC.

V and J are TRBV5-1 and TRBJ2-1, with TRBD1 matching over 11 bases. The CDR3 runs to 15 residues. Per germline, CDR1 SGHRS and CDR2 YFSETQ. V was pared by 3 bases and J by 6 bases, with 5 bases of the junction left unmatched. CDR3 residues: CASSSGQGAVNEQFF. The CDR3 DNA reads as TGCGCCAGCAGCTCAGGACAGGGGGCTGTCAATGAGCAGTTCTTC.

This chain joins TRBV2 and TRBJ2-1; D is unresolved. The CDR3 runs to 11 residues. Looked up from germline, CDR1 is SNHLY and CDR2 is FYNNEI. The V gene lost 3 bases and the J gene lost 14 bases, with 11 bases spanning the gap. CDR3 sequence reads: CASSDEFVEFF. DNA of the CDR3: TGTGCCAGCAGTGATGAGTTCGTTGAGTTCTTC.

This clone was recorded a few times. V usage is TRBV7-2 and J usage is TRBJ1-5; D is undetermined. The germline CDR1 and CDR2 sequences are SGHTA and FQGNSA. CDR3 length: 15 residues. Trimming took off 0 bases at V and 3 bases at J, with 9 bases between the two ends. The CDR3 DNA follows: TGTGCCAGCAGCTTAGCATCGCAGAACAATCAGCCCCAGCATTTT. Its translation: CASSLASQNNQPQHF.

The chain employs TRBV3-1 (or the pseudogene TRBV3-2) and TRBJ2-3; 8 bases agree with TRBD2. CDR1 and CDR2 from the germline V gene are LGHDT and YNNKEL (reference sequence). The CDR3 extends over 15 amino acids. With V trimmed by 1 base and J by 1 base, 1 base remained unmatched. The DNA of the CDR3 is TGTGCCAGCAGCCAAGGACTAGCGCGCACAGATACGCAGTATTTT. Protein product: CASSQGLARTDTQYF.

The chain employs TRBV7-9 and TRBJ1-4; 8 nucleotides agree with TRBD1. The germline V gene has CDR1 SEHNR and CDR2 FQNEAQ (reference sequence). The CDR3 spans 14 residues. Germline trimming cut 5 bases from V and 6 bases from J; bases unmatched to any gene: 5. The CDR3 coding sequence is TGTGCCAGCAGCCCAGGGGGCGGAGATGAAAAACTGTTTTTT. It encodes CASSPGGGDEKLFF.

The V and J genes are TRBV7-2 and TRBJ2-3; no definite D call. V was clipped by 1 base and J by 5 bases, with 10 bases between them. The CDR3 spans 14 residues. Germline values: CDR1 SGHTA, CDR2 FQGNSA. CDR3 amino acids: CASSLVTTLDTQYF. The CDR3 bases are TGTGCCAGCAGCTTAGTGACAACCTTAGATACGCAGTATTTT.